This paragraph covers one T cell receptor beta chain sequence. Its matching antigen is unknown. These data belong to a study of PD-1 blockade in classical Hodgkin lymphoma. Study-level background: Patients were given intravenous nivolumab, 3 mg/kg, every 2 weeks.

In every patient, relapse followed autologous stem cell transplantation, while exposure to brentuximab vedotin differed. Here immunoSEQ multiplex PCR was the method, and the copy in TCRdb shows in-frame clones only, minus some. This table holds 9,000 to 13,000 clones, roughly 76% found once. Study findings and constraints: By C4D1, CD4+ diversity increased significantly, especially in complete responders. Newly diagnosed patients were said to have less baseline TCR diversity than healthy donors did. Prior to therapy, complete responders displayed diversity much like that of newly diagnosed patients.

This CDR3 is built from 18 residues. The V and J ends lost 0 bases and 3 bases respectively, with 20 bases between them. The TCR sequence derives from a human donor with classical Hodgkin lymphoma. The chain employs TRBV23-1 and TRBJ2-5; tentatively, D is TRBD1 (6 bases). TRBV23-1 is given ORF status, its function remaining uncertain. The sequencing used peripheral blood mononuclear cells (PBMCs), collected at baseline. CDR3 nucleotides: TGCGCCAGCAGTCAATCGGGGGCGCAGGGGAGACTGAAAGAGACCCAGTACTTC. Protein product: CASSQSGAQGRLKETQYF.